This T cell receptor (beta chain) was captured in a study of radiation and T cells in renal cell carcinoma. Per the germline V gene, CDR1 is KGHSH and CDR2 is LQKENI. Losses at the gene ends were 5 bases for V and 6 bases for J; bases not matched to a gene: 7. The CDR3 runs 14 residues. Clones were sequenced by immunoSEQ multiplex PCR, and TCRdb holds only the in-frame ones, with some missing. Of tens of thousands of clones in the sample, approximately 80% were seen once. Time point meaning: blood 4 weeks post-SBRT, at nephrectomy. Indicated treatment: 15 Gy SBRT to primary tumor, nephrectomy 4 weeks later. Radiation-treated patients gave blood at baseline, week 2 and week 4.

Material: blood, obtained from a patient whose treatment included radiotherapy and nephrectomy. The source of this sequence is a man aged 60-69 years with renal cell carcinoma. This rearrangement joins TRBV18 to TRBJ2-3; the match to TRBD1 covers 8 bases. The DNA of the CDR3 is TGTGCCAGCTCATCCGGACAGGGAAGTGATACGCAGTATTTT. It specifies CASSSGQGSDTQYF.